The 24 T cell receptor beta chains in this list originate from one sample, sequenced in a study of cytomegalovirus exposure and HLA in healthy donors. The PCR used 60 Vbeta and 13 Jbeta primers. TCRdb's copy holds only in-frame clones and misses some; the assay was immunoSEQ multiplex PCR. The repertoire table contains roughly 100,000 clones. The sequencing input was PBMCs. Receptor source: a man aged 50-59 years in good health and CMV-seropositive.

This chain links TRBV10-1 with TRBJ2-4, with TRBD2 matching over 7 bases. This CDR3 is 18 amino acids long. Germline lookup yields CDR1 WNHNN and CDR2 SYGVQD (reference sequence). Losses at the gene ends were 6 bases for V and 0 bases for J; bases not matched to a gene: 14. The CDR3 nucleotides read TGCGCCAGCAGCTATGGACTAGGATCTAGACTAGCCAAAAACATTCAGTACTTC. Its protein is CASSYGLGSRLAKNIQYF.

The chain uses TRBV15 and TRBJ1-4; 7 bases line up with TRBD1. CDR3 size: 16 residues. Trimming cost V 0 bases and J 10 bases; bases outside gene matches: 11. The V gene's germline CDR1 is LNHNV and CDR2 YYDKDF (reference sequence). DNA of the CDR3: TGTGCCACCAGCAGAGAGCCGACAGGGAGTTTTGGAAAACTGTTTTTT. It yields the protein CATSREPTGSFGKLFF.

The chain combines TRBV18 with TRBJ2-4, with TRBD1 matching over 9 bases. V lost 0 bases and J lost 7; bases outside the gene matches: 4. Germline CDR1 is KGHSH and CDR2 is LQKENI. CDR3 size: 15 residues. CDR3 sequence reads: CASSPPATGGNIQYF. In nucleotides, the CDR3 is TGTGCCAGCTCACCACCAGCGACAGGGGGTAACATTCAGTACTTC.

The chain links TRBV7-2 to TRBJ2-7, with a weak D call TRBD2 (6 bases). Germline assignment: CDR1 SGHTA and CDR2 FQGNSA. The length of the CDR3 is 16 residues. Trimming stripped 3 bases from V and 5 bases from J, with 20 bases between. The DNA of the CDR3 is TGTGCCAGCAGCTTTAGGCGAGGCGGGATGGGGGACGAGCAGTACTTC. As protein: CASSFRRGGMGDEQYF.

V usage is TRBV10-3 and J usage is TRBJ1-5; tentative D call: TRBD1 (5 bases). V was clipped by 4 bases and J by 2 bases, with 9 bases between them. The CDR3 runs to 14 residues. Germline V gives CDR1 ENHRY, CDR2 SYGVKD. The CDR3 bases are TGTGCCATCAGTGCAGGGATCGGCAATCAGCCCCAGCATTTT. It specifies CAISAGIGNQPQHF.

The genes are TRBV2 and TRBJ1-2, with 9 nucleotides matching TRBD1. The CDR3 totals 14 residues. The germline gives CDR1 SNHLY, CDR2 FYNNEI. With 2 bases clipped from V and 8 bases from J, the junction kept 6 bases outside the gene matches. This CDR3 is CASSESQGAVGYTF. The CDR3 nucleotides are TGTGCCAGCAGTGAATCACAGGGGGCCGTCGGCTACACCTTC. Complete variable domain (other parts from reference TRBV2 and TRBJ1-2): EPEVTQTPSHQVTQMGQEVILRCVPISNHLYFYWYRQILGQKVEFLVSFYNNEISEKSEIFDDQFSVERPDGSNFTLKIRSTKLEDSAMYFCASSESQGAVGYTFGSGTRLTVV.

This chain's CDR3 is CASSSDRERGNGYTF. CDR3 DNA: TGTGCCAGCTCATCGGACAGGGAAAGGGGAAATGGCTACACCTTC. The chain is built from TRBV18 and TRBJ1-2; 8 bases are a match to TRBD1. Unmatched junction bases numbered 11, after V lost 5 bases and J lost 6 bases. This CDR3 is built from 15 residues. The germline CDR1 and CDR2 sequences are KGHSH and LQKENI.

This chain links TRBV11-3 with TRBJ1-1; no clear D. In germline, CDR1 is SGHNT, CDR2 YENEEA. This CDR3 is 16 amino acids long. V dropped 0 bases and J dropped 1 base, with 12 bases sitting between them. DNA of the CDR3: TGTGCCAGCAGCTTAGATGGGAGGGAAGGGAACACTGAAGCTTTCTTT. Its translation: CASSLDGREGNTEAFF.

The CDR3, as DNA: TGTGCCAGTAGTATAGGTCCCCTGCGACGGGCCAGGGTGGGAAACTATGGCTACACCTTC. It yields the protein CASSIGPLRRARVGNYGYTF. The V and J genes are TRBV19 and TRBJ1-2, with D possibly being TRBD1 (5 bases). V lost 1 base and J 2 bases, leaving 26 bases between the germline ends. The germline gives CDR1 LNHDA, CDR2 SQIVND (reference sequence). The CDR3 covers 20 residues.

CDR3 in amino acids: CASSYSTTATNEKLFF. CDR3 in DNA: TGTGCCAGCAGTTACTCGACAACTGCAACTAATGAAAAACTGTTTTTT. The rearrangement joins TRBV6-5 to TRBJ1-4; D ambiguous. Germline CDR1 reads MNHEY; CDR2 reads SVGAGI. The CDR3 runs 16 residues. The V and J ends lost 0 bases and 0 bases respectively, with 8 bases between them.

The J gene is TRBJ2-2, the V gene TRBV25-1; 14 nucleotides line up with TRBD2. The junction had 9 bases not matched to a gene; V was cut back by 5 bases and J by 4 bases. This CDR3 region has 18 residues. In germline, CDR1 is MGHDK, CDR2 SYGVNS. As DNA, the CDR3 is TGTGCCAGCAGTCCCCGACCCGGGACTAGCGGGAGCACCGGGGAGCTGTTTTTT. Translating it yields CASSPRPGTSGSTGELFF.

The rearrangement joins TRBV6-6 to TRBJ1-1, with 7 bases lining up with TRBD1. Germline V CDR1 and CDR2: MNHNY, SVGAGI (reference sequence). This CDR3 spans 15 amino acids. V shed 6 bases and J 8 bases; nucleotides not matched to a gene: 15. CDR3: CASRTPDRAVLEAFF. CDR3 sequence (DNA): TGTGCCAGCAGAACCCCCGACAGGGCGGTTCTGGAAGCTTTCTTT.

This chain connects TRBV15 to TRBJ1-5; the D is unclear. Germline lookup yields CDR1 LNHNV and CDR2 YYDKDF (reference sequence). This CDR3 contains 14 residues. Trimming took 0 bases from V and 7 from J, leaving 10 bases between them. The CDR3: CATSRDQREQPQHF. In DNA, the CDR3 is TGTGCCACCAGCAGAGATCAGAGGGAACAGCCCCAGCATTTT.

The J gene is TRBJ2-1, the V gene TRBV6-5; 13 bases match TRBD2. The CDR3 spans 15 residues. The trim removed 6 bases at V and 8 bases at J, leaving 7 bases unmatched. Germline lookup yields CDR1 MNHEY and CDR2 SVGAGI. CDR3 sequence: CASREGLAGIDEQFF. CDR3 nucleotide sequence: TGTGCCAGCAGAGAGGGACTAGCGGGAATTGATGAGCAGTTCTTC.

The chain combines TRBV18 with TRBJ2-1, with TRBD2 identical over 8 bases. Germline CDR1 is KGHSH and CDR2 is LQKENI. CDR3 length: 15 amino acids. Trimming cost V 2 bases and J 0 bases; bases outside gene matches: 0. CDR3 sequence: CASSPAGGSYNEQFF. As DNA, the CDR3 is TGTGCCAGCTCACCAGCGGGGGGCTCCTACAATGAGCAGTTCTTC.

The chain joins TRBV6-5 to TRBJ1-2; D unresolved. This CDR3 has 14 amino acids. Deletions cut 0 bases from V and 3 bases from J, with 8 bases between. Germline V gene lookup returns CDR1 MNHEY and CDR2 SVGAGI. CDR3 loop: CASSYSGGDYGYTF. The CDR3 DNA is TGTGCCAGCAGTTACTCAGGCGGCGACTATGGCTACACCTTC.

The chain recombines TRBV6-1 with TRBJ2-5; 10 bases are shared with TRBD2. From germline, CDR1 is MNHNS and CDR2 SASEGT. The CDR3 sequence is 17 residues long. V was clipped by 2 bases and J by 1 base; unmatched bases: 7. CDR3 protein: CASSESFLAGGQETQYF. Here the CDR3 DNA reads TGTGCCAGCAGTGAATCCTTCTTAGCGGGAGGCCAAGAGACCCAGTACTTC.

The chain couples TRBV11-3 to TRBJ2-7; 10 bases fit TRBD2. Per the germline V gene, CDR1 is SGHNT and CDR2 is YENEEA. J gave up 1 base and V 5 bases, and 8 bases lay outside the gene matches. The CDR3 runs 16 residues. The CDR3 loop is CASSPRLAGISYEQYF. As DNA, the CDR3 is TGTGCCAGCAGCCCCCGACTAGCGGGCATTTCCTACGAGCAGTACTTC.

The rearrangement joins TRBV9 to TRBJ1-2, with 10 bases matching TRBD1. Trimming removed 4 bases from V and 2 bases from J; junction bases left unmatched: 11. The CDR3 is 17 residues long. CDR1 and CDR2 (germline): SGDLS, YYNGEE. The CDR3 spells CASSSPGQGRFNYGYTF. The CDR3 region has the DNA TGTGCCAGCAGCTCCCCGGGACAGGGGAGGTTCAACTATGGCTACACCTTC.

On this clone: Other DNA variants within this sample encode the same CDR3. The chain joins TRBV5-1 to TRBJ2-2; TRBD1 matches at 11 bases. Per germline, CDR1 SGHRS and CDR2 YFSETQ. This CDR3 is built from 16 residues. V dropped 1 base and J dropped 5; count of bases not matched to a gene: 4. Written as DNA, the CDR3 is TGCGCCAGCAGCTTGTCCGGACAGGGGGCAACCGGGGAGCTGTTTTTT. It specifies CASSLSGQGATGELFF.

V and J are TRBV18 and TRBJ1-1, with a possible D match to TRBD1 (6 bases). The CDR3 has 15 amino acids. From germline, CDR1 is KGHSH and CDR2 LQKENI. The ends were cut back, 3 bases at V and 0 bases at J, with 11 bases in the middle. The CDR3: CASSPAGTMNTEAFF. CDR3 DNA: TGTGCCAGCTCACCGGCCGGGACAATGAACACTGAAGCTTTCTTT.

The rearrangement joins TRBV5-4 to TRBJ2-5; D gene uncertain. The germline CDR1 and CDR2 sequences are SGHNT and YYREEE (reference sequence). Trimming pared 4 bases from V and 0 bases from J, leaving 4 bases between. This CDR3 spans 12 amino acids. The CDR3 nucleotides read TGTGCCAGCAGCCCTGACCAAGAGACCCAGTACTTC. It specifies CASSPDQETQYF.

The chain joins TRBV4-1 to TRBJ1-1, with D unclear. Germline CDR1 is MGHRA and CDR2 is YSYEKL. The V end was cut by 0 bases, the J end by 2 bases, with 7 bases between. The CDR3 covers 14 residues. The CDR3 region is CASSQEERNTEAFF. Here the CDR3 DNA reads TGCGCCAGCAGCCAAGAGGAGAGAAACACTGAAGCTTTCTTT.

The rearrangement links TRBV2 to TRBJ1-5; the match to TRBD1 covers 8 bases. Germline CDR1 SNHLY, CDR2 FYNNEI. J was trimmed by 4 bases and V by 7 bases; bases with no gene match: 6. The CDR3 is 14 amino acids. The chain's CDR3 is CASNLQGGNQPQHF. CDR3 nucleotide sequence: TGTGCCAGCAATCTACAGGGGGGAAATCAGCCCCAGCATTTT.